Shown below are 5 T cell receptor beta chains from a single sample sequenced in a study of post-analysis software for immune sequencing data (dated by TCRdb to 2015 to 2017). The protocol used for the library was PCR. Sequencer: Illumina HiSeq 2500. To reduce PCR and sequencing biases, unique molecular identifiers were built into the TCR beta cDNA libraries. The raw public reads went through TCRdb reprocessing: fastp at Q25, MiXCR clone calling, in-frame beta chains kept. Duplicate CDR3 protein sequences are folded into a single record with the most common DNA and genes. This sample gives some 690,000 distinct CDR3 sequences in total; approximately 30% of them show up just once. 0.5% to 0.6% of the sample is held by the ten biggest clonotypes. General study outcomes and caveats: Significantly higher frequencies in patients than in controls were found for about five TRBV segments, including TRBV5-6, TRBV5-1 and TRBV20-1.

These receptors have no identified antigens. The specimen was blood. These receptors all stem from a girl between 5 and 17 years old with multiple sclerosis.

This clonotype was found a few times. The chain couples TRBV21-1 to TRBJ2-6; TRBD1 was called by the table and not checked on the DNA. TRBV21-1 is assigned pseudogene status. The CDR3 covers 17 residues. DNA of the CDR3: TGTGCCAGCAGCCCCCCCACACGGCCATCTGGGGCCAACGTCCCGACTTTC. Translating gives CASSPPTRPSGANVPTF.

This clonotype was detected many times. The genes are TRBV20-1 and TRBJ2-1; 10 nucleotides align to TRBD2. The CDR3 length is 15 residues. Germline CDR1 and CDR2: DFQATT and SNEGSKA (reference sequence). The trim removed 3 bases at V and 4 bases at J, leaving 6 bases unmatched. CDR3 sequence: CSARPGTSAYNEQFF. The DNA of the CDR3 is TGCAGTGCTAGGCCCGGGACTAGCGCTTACAATGAGCAGTTCTTC.

The CDR3 here is CATSTDLAKNIQYF. The CDR3 nucleotides read TGTGCCACCAGCACTGACCTAGCCAAAAACATTCAGTACTTC. The gene calls are TRBV15 and TRBJ2-4, with no clear D. Germline V gives CDR1 LNHNV, CDR2 YYDKDF (reference sequence). This CDR3 is built from 14 residues. V lost 4 bases and J 0 bases, leaving 7 bases between the germline ends.

This clonotype was seen only a few times. V is TRBV15 and J is TRBJ2-3; TRBD2 matches at 12 bases. The CDR3 sequence is 17 residues long. In germline, CDR1 is LNHNV, CDR2 YYDKDF (reference sequence). Trimming took 3 bases from V and 5 from J; bases not matched to a gene: 9. CDR3 DNA: TGTGCCACCAGCAGTTCGCTAGCGGGGGGGCCGGGAGATACGCAGTATTTT. This codes for CATSSSLAGGPGDTQYF.

This clonotype showed up just a few times. The chain employs TRBV12-3 or TRBV12-4 and TRBJ2-5, with TRBD2 matching 9 bases. The J segment lost 3 bases and the V segment lost 5 bases, leaving 13 bases of the junction unmatched. The CDR3 totals 17 residues. CDR3 in DNA: TGTGCCAGCAGTGCCACTAGCGGGTGGTTCGTGGAAGAGACCCAGTACTTC. Translation: CASSATSGWFVEETQYF.